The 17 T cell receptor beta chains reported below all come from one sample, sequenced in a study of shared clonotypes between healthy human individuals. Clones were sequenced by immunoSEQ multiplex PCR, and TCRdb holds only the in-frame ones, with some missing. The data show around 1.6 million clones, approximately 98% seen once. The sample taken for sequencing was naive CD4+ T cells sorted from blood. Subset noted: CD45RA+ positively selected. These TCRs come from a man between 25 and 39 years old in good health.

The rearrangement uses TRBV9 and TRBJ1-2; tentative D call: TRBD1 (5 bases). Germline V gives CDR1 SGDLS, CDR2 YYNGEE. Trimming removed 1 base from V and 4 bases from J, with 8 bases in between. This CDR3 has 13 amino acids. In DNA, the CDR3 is TGTGCCAGCAGCGTATCCGGGACCTATGGCTACACCTTC. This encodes CASSVSGTYGYTF.

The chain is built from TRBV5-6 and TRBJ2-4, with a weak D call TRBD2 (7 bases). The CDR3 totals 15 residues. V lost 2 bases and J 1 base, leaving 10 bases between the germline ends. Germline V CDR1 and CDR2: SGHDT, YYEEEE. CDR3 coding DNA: TGTGCCAGCAGCTTCCGGGGGGCTGCCAAAAACATTCAGTACTTC. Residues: CASSFRGAAKNIQYF.

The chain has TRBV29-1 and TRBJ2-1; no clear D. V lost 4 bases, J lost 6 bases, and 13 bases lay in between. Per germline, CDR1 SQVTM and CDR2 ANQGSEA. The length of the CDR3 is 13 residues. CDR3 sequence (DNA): TGCAGCGTTGTTGGCAGGTTCAGCAATGAGCAGTTCTTC. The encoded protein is CSVVGRFSNEQFF.

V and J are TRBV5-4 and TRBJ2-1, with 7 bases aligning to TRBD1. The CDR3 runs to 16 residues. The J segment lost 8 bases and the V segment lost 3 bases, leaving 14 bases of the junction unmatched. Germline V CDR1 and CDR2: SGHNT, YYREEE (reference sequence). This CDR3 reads CASSYKGIQGLDEQFF. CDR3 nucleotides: TGTGCCAGCAGCTACAAGGGGATACAGGGGCTGGATGAGCAGTTCTTC.

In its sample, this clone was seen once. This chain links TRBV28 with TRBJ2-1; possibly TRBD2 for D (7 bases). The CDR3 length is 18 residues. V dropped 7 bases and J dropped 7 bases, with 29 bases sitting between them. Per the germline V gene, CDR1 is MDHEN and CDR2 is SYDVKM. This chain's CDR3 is CASTMMAYPGGRKNEQFF. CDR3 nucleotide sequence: TGTGCCAGCACCATGATGGCCTATCCCGGGGGGCGAAAAAATGAGCAGTTCTTC.

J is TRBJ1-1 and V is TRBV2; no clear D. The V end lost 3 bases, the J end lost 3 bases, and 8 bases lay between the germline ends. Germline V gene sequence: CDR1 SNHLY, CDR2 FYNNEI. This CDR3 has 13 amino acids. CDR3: CASSDSGYTEAFF. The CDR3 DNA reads TGTGCCAGCAGTGATTCGGGTTACACTGAAGCTTTCTTT.

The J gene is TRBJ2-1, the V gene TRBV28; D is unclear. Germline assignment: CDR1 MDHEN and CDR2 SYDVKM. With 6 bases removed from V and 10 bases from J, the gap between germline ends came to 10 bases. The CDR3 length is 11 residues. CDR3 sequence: CASRSIIEQFF. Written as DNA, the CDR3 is TGTGCCAGCAGATCCATTATAGAGCAGTTCTTC.

The CDR3 reads CASSVGQGPWTSSAYNEQFF. CDR3 in DNA: TGTGCCAGCAGCGTAGGGCAGGGGCCTTGGACTAGCTCGGCCTACAATGAGCAGTTCTTC. This chain links TRBV9 with TRBJ2-1; 8 nucleotides agree with TRBD2. The CDR3 covers 20 residues. Unmatched junction bases numbered 16, after V lost 0 bases and J lost 2 bases. The V gene's germline CDR1 is SGDLS and CDR2 YYNGEE.

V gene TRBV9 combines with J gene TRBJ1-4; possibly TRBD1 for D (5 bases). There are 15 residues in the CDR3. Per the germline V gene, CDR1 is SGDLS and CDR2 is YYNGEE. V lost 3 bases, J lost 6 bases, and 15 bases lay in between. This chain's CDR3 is CASSGSGTGHEKLFF. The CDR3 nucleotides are TGTGCCAGCAGCGGATCCGGGACCGGTCATGAAAAACTGTTTTTT. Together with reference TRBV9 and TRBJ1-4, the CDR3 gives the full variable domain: DSGVTQTPKHLITATGQRVTLRCSPRSGDLSVYWYQQSLDQGLQFLIQYYNGEERAKGNILERFSAQQFPDLHSELNLSSLELGDSALYFCASSGSGTGHEKLFFGSGTQLSVL.

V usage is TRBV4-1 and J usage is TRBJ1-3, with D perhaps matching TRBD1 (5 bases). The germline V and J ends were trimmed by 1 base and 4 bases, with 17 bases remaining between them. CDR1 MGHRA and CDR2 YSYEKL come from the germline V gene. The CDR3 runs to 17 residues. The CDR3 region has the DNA TGCGCCAGCAGCCAAGTCAGCGGGGGTTTGTGGGGAAACACCATATATTTT. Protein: CASSQVSGGLWGNTIYF.

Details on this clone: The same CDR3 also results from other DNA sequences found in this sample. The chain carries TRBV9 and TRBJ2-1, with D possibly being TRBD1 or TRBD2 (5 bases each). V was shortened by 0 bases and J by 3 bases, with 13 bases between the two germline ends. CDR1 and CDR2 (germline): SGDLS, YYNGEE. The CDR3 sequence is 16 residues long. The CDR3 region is CASSVGSGTLYNEQFF. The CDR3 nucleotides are TGTGCCAGCAGCGTAGGTTCAGGGACCCTCTACAATGAGCAGTTCTTC. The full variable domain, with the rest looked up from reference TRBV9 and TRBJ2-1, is DSGVTQTPKHLITATGQRVTLRCSPRSGDLSVYWYQQSLDQGLQFLIQYYNGEERAKGNILERFSAQQFPDLHSELNLSSLELGDSALYFCASSVGSGTLYNEQFFGPGTRLTVL.

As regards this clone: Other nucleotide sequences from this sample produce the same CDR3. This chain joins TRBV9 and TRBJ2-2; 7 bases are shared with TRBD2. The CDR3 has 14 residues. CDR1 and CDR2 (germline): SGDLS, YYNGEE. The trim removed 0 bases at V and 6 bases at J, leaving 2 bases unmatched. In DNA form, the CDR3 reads TGTGCCAGCAGCGTAGCTAGCGGTCCCGGGGAGCTGTTTTTT. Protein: CASSVASGPGELFF.

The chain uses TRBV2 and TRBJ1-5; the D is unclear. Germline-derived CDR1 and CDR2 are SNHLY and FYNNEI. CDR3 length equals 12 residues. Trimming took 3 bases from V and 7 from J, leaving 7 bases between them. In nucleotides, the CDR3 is TGTGCCAGCAGTGAGGTGGGACAGCCCCAGCATTTT. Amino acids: CASSEVGQPQHF.

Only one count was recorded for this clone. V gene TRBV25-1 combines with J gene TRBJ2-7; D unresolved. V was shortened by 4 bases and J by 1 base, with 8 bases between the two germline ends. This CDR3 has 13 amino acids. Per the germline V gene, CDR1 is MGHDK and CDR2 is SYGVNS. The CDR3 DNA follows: TGTGCCAGCAGTGTAGCCCGGTCCTACGAGCAGTACTTC. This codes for CASSVARSYEQYF.

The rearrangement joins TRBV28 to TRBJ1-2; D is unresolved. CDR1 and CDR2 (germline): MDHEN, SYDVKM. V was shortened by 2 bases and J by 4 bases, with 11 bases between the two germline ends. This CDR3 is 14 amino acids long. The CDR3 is CASSLVNTGYGYTF. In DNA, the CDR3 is TGTGCCAGCAGTTTAGTGAATACCGGCTATGGCTACACCTTC.

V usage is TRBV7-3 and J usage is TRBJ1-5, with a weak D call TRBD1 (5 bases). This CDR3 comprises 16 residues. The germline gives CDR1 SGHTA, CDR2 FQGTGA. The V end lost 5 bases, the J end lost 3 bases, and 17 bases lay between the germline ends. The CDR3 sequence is CASSPMGQMNNQPQHF. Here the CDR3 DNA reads TGTGCCAGCAGCCCAATGGGGCAGATGAACAATCAGCCCCAGCATTTT.

For the CDR3, the DNA is TGCGCCAGCAACGGAAGGACAGGCGGGGACGAGCAGTACTTC. It is translated as CASNGRTGGDEQYF. The chain is built from TRBV10-1 and TRBJ2-7, with D perhaps TRBD1 (7 bases). This CDR3 has 14 residues. With 7 bases removed from V and 5 bases from J, the gap between germline ends came to 18 bases. Germline V gene data show CDR1 as WNHNN and CDR2 as SYGVQD (reference sequence).